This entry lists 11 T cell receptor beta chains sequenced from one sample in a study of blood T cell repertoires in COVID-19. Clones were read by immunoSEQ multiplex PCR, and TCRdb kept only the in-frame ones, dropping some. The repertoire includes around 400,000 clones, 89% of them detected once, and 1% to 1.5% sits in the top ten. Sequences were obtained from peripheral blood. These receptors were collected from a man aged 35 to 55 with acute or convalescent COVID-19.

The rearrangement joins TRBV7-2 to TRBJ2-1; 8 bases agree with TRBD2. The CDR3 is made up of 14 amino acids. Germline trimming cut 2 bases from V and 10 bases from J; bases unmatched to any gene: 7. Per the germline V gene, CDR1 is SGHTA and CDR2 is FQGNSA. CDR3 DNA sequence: TGTGCCAGCAGCTTACACGGGGGGGCGCGAGAGCAGTTCTTC. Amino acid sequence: CASSLHGGAREQFF.

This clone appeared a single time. In DNA form, the CDR3 reads TGTGCCAGCAGTGCGGGGGAGTACACCGGGGAGCTGTTTTTT. Translation gives CASSAGEYTGELFF. The chain couples TRBV2 to TRBJ2-2; a possible D gene is TRBD2 (6 bases). CDR1 and CDR2 from the germline V gene are SNHLY and FYNNEI. Trimming cost V 4 bases and J 3 bases, with 9 bases left between them. The CDR3 consists of 14 residues.

For the CDR3, the DNA is TGTGCCAGCAGTCCGGCGGGAGTAACAGATACGCAGTATTTT. It is translated as CASSPAGVTDTQYF. The chain has TRBV6-2 or TRBV6-3 and TRBJ2-3; TRBD2 aligns across 7 bases. The CDR3 is 14 amino acids. Germline CDR1 reads MNHEY; CDR2 reads SVGEGT. V was pared by 5 bases and J by 3 bases, with 5 bases of the junction left unmatched.

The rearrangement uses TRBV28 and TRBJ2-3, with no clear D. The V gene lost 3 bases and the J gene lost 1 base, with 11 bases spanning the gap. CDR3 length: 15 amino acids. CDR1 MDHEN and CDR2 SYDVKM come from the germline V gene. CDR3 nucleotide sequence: TGTGCCAGCAGTTTTATGGCCGCTGGCACAGATACGCAGTATTTT. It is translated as CASSFMAAGTDTQYF.

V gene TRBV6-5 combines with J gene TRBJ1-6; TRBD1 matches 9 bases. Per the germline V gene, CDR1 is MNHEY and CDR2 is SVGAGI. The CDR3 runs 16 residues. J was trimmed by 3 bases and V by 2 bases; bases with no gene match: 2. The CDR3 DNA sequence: TGTGCCAGCAGTTACGGGACAGGGATCTATAATTCACCCCTCCACTTT. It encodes CASSYGTGIYNSPLHF.

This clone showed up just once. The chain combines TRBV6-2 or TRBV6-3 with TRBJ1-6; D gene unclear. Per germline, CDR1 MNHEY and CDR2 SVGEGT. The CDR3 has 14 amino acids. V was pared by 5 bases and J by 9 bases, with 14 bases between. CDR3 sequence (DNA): TGTGCCAGCAGTCCCCGCCTCCGGGTTTCACCCCTCCACTTT. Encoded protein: CASSPRLRVSPLHF.

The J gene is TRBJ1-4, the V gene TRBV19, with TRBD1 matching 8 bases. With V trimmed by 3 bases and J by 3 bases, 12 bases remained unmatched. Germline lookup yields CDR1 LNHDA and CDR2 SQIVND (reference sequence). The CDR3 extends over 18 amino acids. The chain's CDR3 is CASSIQGPGGRANEKLFF. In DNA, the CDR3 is TGTGCCAGTAGTATCCAGGGGCCAGGGGGCAGAGCTAATGAAAAACTGTTTTTT.

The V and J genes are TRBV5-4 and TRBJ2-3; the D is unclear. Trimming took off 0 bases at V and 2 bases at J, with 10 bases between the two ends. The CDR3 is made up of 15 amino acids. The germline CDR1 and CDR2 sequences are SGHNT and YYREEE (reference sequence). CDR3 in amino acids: CASSLGQAITDTQYF. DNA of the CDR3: TGTGCCAGCAGCTTGGGACAAGCCATCACAGATACGCAGTATTTT.

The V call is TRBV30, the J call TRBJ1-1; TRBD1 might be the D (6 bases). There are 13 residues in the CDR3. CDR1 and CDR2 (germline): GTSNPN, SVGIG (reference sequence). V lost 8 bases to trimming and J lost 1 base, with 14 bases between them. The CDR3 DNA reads TGTGCCGGCGACAGGTGGTCGAACACTGAAGCTTTCTTT. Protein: CAGDRWSNTEAFF.

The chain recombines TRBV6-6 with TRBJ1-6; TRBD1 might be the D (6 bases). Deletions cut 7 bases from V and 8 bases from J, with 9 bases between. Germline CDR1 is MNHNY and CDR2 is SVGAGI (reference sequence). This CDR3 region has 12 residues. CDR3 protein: CASTHRDSPLHF. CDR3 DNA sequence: TGTGCCAGCACCCACAGGGATTCACCCCTCCACTTT.

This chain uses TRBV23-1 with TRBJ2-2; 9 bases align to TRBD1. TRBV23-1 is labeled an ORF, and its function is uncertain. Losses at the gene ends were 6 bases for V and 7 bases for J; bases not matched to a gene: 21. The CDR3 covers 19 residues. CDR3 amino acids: CASSLPTTPGQGRGGELFF. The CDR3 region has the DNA TGCGCCAGCAGCCTCCCAACCACTCCGGGACAGGGAAGGGGCGGGGAGCTGTTTTTT.